This T cell receptor (beta chain) is drawn from a study of blood T cell repertoires in COVID-19 (dated by TCRdb to the early 2020s). Regarding the study in general: Collaborator samples came from the United States, Italy and Spain and covered acute and convalescent phases of COVID-19. The prospective study material was composed of cDNA or gDNA derived from T cells, B-cell-depleted T cells, or PBMCs. The dataset comprised deeply sampled blood TCRbeta repertoires from subjects exposed to, actively infected with, or recovered from COVID-19. The repertoires were made available in a free public database intended to serve as a resource for research on the immune response to SARS-CoV-2. Samples came from the ongoing ImmuneRACE study (first 160 participants) plus 1,254 subjects from 6 global collaborators. The sample metadata nearly always contained a de-identified subject ID, COVID-19 status, age in years and sex. Where available, HLA class I and class II types were obtained from metadata supplied by the sample provider rather than from assay-based typing. What the authors observed across the whole study: Clinical and demographic metadata were provided uncurated, with the amount varying by source and participant.

The sample holds one count of this clone. It lacks a known antigen. No qualities accompany the bases; no much larger clone lies one base away. One collaborating source in Seattle enrolled patients while the patients were actively infected and followed the patients over time throughout the course of disease. Collaborating institutions collected whole blood in K2EDTA tubes following their own protocols. For TCRbeta analysis, collaborators shipped samples in one of three forms: frozen whole blood, isolated PBMCs, or DNA extracted from either of those sample types. TCRbeta CDR3 regions were amplified from genomic DNA using the immunoSEQ Assay, a bias-controlled multiplex PCR. The paper's processing steps were these. Within the assay, amplification of reference gene primers was used to estimate how many nucleated cells each sample contained. To quantify the absolute abundance of each unique TCRbeta CDR3 rearrangement, sequence reads were collapsed and filtered. Productive Simpson clonality was computed per sample as the square root of Simpson's diversity index over productive rearrangements. TCRdb obtained this table from immuneACCESS and retained in-frame rearrangements with V and J assigned. These tables miss some clones; where compared with another copy, unresolved V genes account for less than half of the shortfall, and the remainder is unexplained. V, J and clone size are those of that table, while D and trimming were read from the DNA. This sample is represented by approximately 290,000 clones; over 85% of them were singletons. The ten largest clones add up to over 8.5% of the sample.

In the germline V gene, CDR1 corresponds to KGHSH and CDR2 to LQKENI. Inclusive of the bounding cysteine and phenylalanine, the CDR3 is 15 residues long. Only CDR3 DNA is held: 45 bases, read in frame from base 1. Deletion took 3 bases off V and 0 bases off J, with a span of 9 bases between the germline ends. The V gene is TRBV18 and the J gene is TRBJ1-5, with the D segment identity uncertain. This sequence originates from a woman aged 25-40 years with COVID-19, enrolled during active disease. Material for sequencing was peripheral blood. The sequenced DNA: TGTGCCAGCTCACCGGCAACGGGTAGCAATCAGCCCCAGCATTTT. Its protein is CASSPATGSNQPQHF.